The 9 T cell receptor beta chains given below trace back to one sample, sequenced in a study of cytomegalovirus exposure and HLA in healthy donors. The PCR ran on 60 Vbeta and 13 Jbeta primers. Clones were read by immunoSEQ multiplex PCR, and TCRdb kept only the in-frame ones, dropping some. Here the sample spans roughly 200,000 clones, roughly 72% being singletons. Input material: PBMCs. The receptors come from a man aged 25-45 years in good health and CMV-seronegative.

J is TRBJ2-7 and V is TRBV6-5; 7 bases align to TRBD2. V was clipped by 0 bases and J by 5 bases; unmatched bases: 10. Germline V lookup: CDR1 MNHEY, CDR2 SVGAGI. The CDR3 runs 16 residues. CDR3 DNA: TGTGCCAGCAGTTACTCCGGAATTGCGGGAGTCCACGAGCAGTACTTC. Translating gives CASSYSGIAGVHEQYF.

This clone has more than one count but fewer than ten. The chain uses TRBV19 and TRBJ2-2; maybe TRBD2 (6 bases). Trimming cost V 9 bases and J 1 base, with 12 bases left between them. This CDR3 spans 14 amino acids. The germline CDR1 and CDR2 sequences are LNHDA and SQIVND (reference sequence). CDR3 amino acids: CASTGGLNTGELFF. The CDR3 DNA is TGTGCCAGCACCGGGGGTTTGAACACCGGGGAGCTGTTTTTT.

The genes are TRBV15 and TRBJ1-6; possibly TRBD1 for D (6 bases). CDR1 is LNHNV, CDR2 YYDKDF, per germline (reference sequence). The CDR3 runs to 15 residues. The ends were cut back, 4 bases at V and 6 bases at J, with 13 bases in the middle. CDR3 sequence: CATSNPRGANSPLHF. CDR3 bases: TGTGCCACCAGCAACCCGCGGGGGGCTAATTCACCCCTCCACTTT.

V gene TRBV4-1 combines with J gene TRBJ2-7, with D perhaps matching TRBD2 (5 bases). The CDR3 extends over 14 amino acids. Per germline, CDR1 MGHRA and CDR2 YSYEKL. V was clipped by 2 bases and J by 5 bases, with 13 bases between them. CDR3 protein: CASSQWSLAHEQYF. As DNA, the CDR3 is TGCGCCAGCAGCCAATGGTCGCTAGCCCACGAGCAGTACTTC.

This clone was seen a handful of times. The chain carries TRBV4-2 and TRBJ2-2, with D uncertain. CDR3 length: 18 amino acids. V dropped 1 base and J dropped 2 bases, with 17 bases sitting between them. CDR1 and CDR2 (germline): LGHNA, YNFKEQ. CDR3 nucleotide sequence: TGTGCCAGCAGCCAAGTTGGAGTGCGAGACTCCAACACCGGGGAGCTGTTTTTT. It yields the protein CASSQVGVRDSNTGELFF.

The chain uses TRBV28 and TRBJ1-6; D is unresolved. The germline gives CDR1 MDHEN, CDR2 SYDVKM. V dropped 11 bases and J dropped 6 bases, with 17 bases sitting between them. CDR3 length equals 14 residues. CDR3 amino acids: CAVKRILVNSPLHF. CDR3 DNA sequence: TGTGCCGTCAAACGAATACTGGTTAATTCACCCCTCCACTTT. Filled out from reference TRBV28 and TRBJ1-6, the complete variable domain reads DVKVTQSSRYLVKRTGEKVFLECVQDMDHENMFWYRQDPGLGLRLIYFSYDVKMKEKGDIPEGYSVSREKKERFSLILESASTNQTSMYLCAVKRILVNSPLHFGNGTRLTVT.

This clone was seen once. The chain uses TRBV30 and TRBJ2-3; D possibly corresponds to TRBD2 (6 bases). With 5 bases removed from V and 1 base from J, the gap between germline ends came to 22 bases. Germline CDR1 reads GTSNPN; CDR2 reads SVGIG (reference sequence). The CDR3 has 17 amino acids. The CDR3 DNA is TGTGCCTGGGGCCAGGGACTCGGAAATGTCGGCACAGATACGCAGTATTTT. It encodes CAWGQGLGNVGTDTQYF.

The rearrangement uses TRBV6-5 and TRBJ2-7; 9 nucleotides agree with TRBD1. CDR1 is MNHEY and CDR2 is SVGAGI in the germline V gene. The CDR3 contains 16 residues. Unmatched junction bases numbered 9, after V lost 4 bases and J lost 2 bases. Written as DNA, the CDR3 is TGTGCCAGCAGTTCACAGGGGGCGGAATACCCCTACGAGCAGTACTTC. Translation gives CASSSQGAEYPYEQYF.

The chain is built from TRBV27 and TRBJ2-7; maybe TRBD2 (5 bases). This CDR3 region has 13 residues. Per the germline V gene, CDR1 is MNHEY and CDR2 is SMNVEV (reference sequence). Trimming removed 2 bases at V and 3 bases at J, with 8 bases between. The chain's CDR3 is CASSLEGYYEQYF. The DNA of the CDR3 is TGTGCCAGCAGTTTAGAGGGTTACTACGAGCAGTACTTC.